This record looks at one TCR beta chain sequence and its context. Its cognate antigen is unknown. The data belong to a study of T cells in Graves' hyperthyroidism and ophthalmopathy. Turning to the study itself: Before any treatment, at initial diagnosis, peripheral blood was collected.

The study enrolled patients aged 18 to 65 with newly diagnosed hyperthyroidism of under 2 months' duration. The TCR beta CDR3 regions underwent amplification using RNA transcripts as the source. The TCR CDR3 first-round RT-PCR relied on the HTBI primer set. MiXCR, run by TCRdb on the multiplex PCR reads, gives a single entry per CDR3 protein. This sample carries under 800,000 distinct CDR3 sequences, 14% of them seen once, and the ten largest clones take around 9.6%. Trimming cost V 0 bases and J 0 bases, with 12 bases left between them. The CDR3 length is 16 residues. CDR1 SQVTM and CDR2 ANQGSEA come from the germline V gene. Whole-study results and caveats: A median about 6.2 months before onset, the model predicted ophthalmopathy.

The TCR was taken from a woman in her late teens or twenties with Graves' hyperthyroidism. Sequencing was performed on blood. V and J are TRBV29-1 and TRBJ1-3; no definite D call. The CDR3: CSVEDRAGPSGNTIYF. DNA for the CDR3: TGCAGCGTTGAAGATAGGGCAGGTCCCTCTGGAAACACCATATATTTT.